What follows are 5 T cell receptor beta chains derived from one specimen sequenced in a study of identifying expanded T cells in peripheral blood. This table comes from immunoSEQ multiplex PCR, and its TCRdb copy is limited to in-frame clones, with some not included. The data hold about 91,000 clones, with around 88% observed a single time. The sequenced sample consisted of blood. The receptor set was obtained from a person aged 18 to 75 in good health.

The chain uses TRBV11-2 and TRBJ1-6; no firm D call. V shed 1 base and J shed 11 bases, with 9 bases lying between them. Per the germline V gene, CDR1 is SGHAT and CDR2 is FQNNGV. The CDR3 sequence is 13 residues long. The CDR3 region is CASSLGLQAPLHF. Here the CDR3 DNA reads TGTGCCAGCAGCTTAGGTCTTCAGGCACCCCTCCACTTT.

The chain employs TRBV5-1 and TRBJ1-4; D unresolved. V lost 3 bases and J 6 bases, leaving 12 bases between the germline ends. This CDR3 contains 14 residues. Germline CDR1 is SGHRS and CDR2 is YFSETQ. This chain's CDR3 is CASSSDRWDEKLFF. For the CDR3, the DNA is TGCGCCAGCAGCTCTGACCGATGGGATGAAAAACTGTTTTTT.

The gene calls are TRBV28 and TRBJ1-1; D unresolved. The V end lost 6 bases, the J end lost 3 bases, and 11 bases lay between the germline ends. The germline V gene has CDR1 MDHEN and CDR2 SYDVKM. This CDR3 is 13 amino acids long. The CDR3, as DNA: TGTGCCAGCAGGGATCAGGAGGACACTGAAGCTTTCTTT. This encodes CASRDQEDTEAFF.

The rearrangement uses TRBV4-3 and TRBJ1-5; 7 positions agree with TRBD1. V gave up 4 bases and J gave up 4 bases; unmatched junction bases: 7. The CDR3 covers 15 residues. Germline V CDR1 and CDR2: LGHNA, YSLEER. The DNA of the CDR3 is TGCGCCAGCAGCCCCTTGACAGGGCCGAATCAGCCCCAGCATTTT. Protein sequence: CASSPLTGPNQPQHF.

The table lists this clone with a few counts. The chain carries TRBV28 and TRBJ2-6, with 10 bases lining up with TRBD1. Germline trimming cut 1 base from V and 0 bases from J; bases unmatched to any gene: 6. The CDR3 extends over 19 amino acids. Germline values: CDR1 MDHEN, CDR2 SYDVKM. The CDR3 region is CASSLSSTGGFSGANVLTF. CDR3 DNA: TGTGCCAGCAGTTTATCCTCGACAGGGGGCTTCTCTGGGGCCAACGTCCTGACTTTC.